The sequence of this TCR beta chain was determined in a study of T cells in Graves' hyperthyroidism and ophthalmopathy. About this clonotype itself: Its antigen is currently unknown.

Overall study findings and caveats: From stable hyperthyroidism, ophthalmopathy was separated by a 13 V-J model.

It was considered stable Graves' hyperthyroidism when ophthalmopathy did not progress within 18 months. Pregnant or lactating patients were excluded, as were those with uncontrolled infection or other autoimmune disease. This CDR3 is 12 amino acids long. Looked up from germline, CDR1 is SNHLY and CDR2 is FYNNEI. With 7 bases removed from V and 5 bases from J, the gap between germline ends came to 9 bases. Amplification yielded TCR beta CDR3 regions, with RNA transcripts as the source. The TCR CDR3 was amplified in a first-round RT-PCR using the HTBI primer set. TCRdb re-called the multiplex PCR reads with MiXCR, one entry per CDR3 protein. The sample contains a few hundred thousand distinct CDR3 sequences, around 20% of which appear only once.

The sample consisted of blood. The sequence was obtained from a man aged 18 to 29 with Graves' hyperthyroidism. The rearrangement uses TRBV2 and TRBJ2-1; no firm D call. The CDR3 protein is CASKGLNNEQFF. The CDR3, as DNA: TGTGCCAGCAAGGGCCTAAACAATGAGCAGTTCTTC.